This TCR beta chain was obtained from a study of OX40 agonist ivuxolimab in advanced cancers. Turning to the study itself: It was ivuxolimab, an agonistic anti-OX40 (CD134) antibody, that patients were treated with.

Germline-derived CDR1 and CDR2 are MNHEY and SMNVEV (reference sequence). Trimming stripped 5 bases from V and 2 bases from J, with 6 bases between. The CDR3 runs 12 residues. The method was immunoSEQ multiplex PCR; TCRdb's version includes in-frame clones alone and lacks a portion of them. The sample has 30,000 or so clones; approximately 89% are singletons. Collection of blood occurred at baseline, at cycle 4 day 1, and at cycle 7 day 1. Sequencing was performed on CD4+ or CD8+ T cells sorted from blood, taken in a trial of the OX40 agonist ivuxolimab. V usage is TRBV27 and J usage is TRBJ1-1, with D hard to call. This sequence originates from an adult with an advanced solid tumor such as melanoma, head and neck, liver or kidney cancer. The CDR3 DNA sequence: TGTGCCAGCAGTACTGGTAACACTGAAGCTTTCTTT. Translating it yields CASSTGNTEAFF.